Shown below are 10 T cell receptor beta chains from a single sample sequenced in a study of shared clonotypes between healthy human individuals. TCRdb's copy holds only in-frame clones and misses some; the assay was immunoSEQ multiplex PCR. In the table there are 2 million to 3 million clones, 93% of which are singletons. What was sequenced was naive CD4+ T cells from PBMCs. Subset: CD45RA+ positively selected. These TCRs come from a man aged 18 to 29 in good health. Some clones in this sample may be carry-over from other donors' samples.

As regards this clone: This sample includes further DNA sequences coding for the same CDR3. J is TRBJ2-1 and V is TRBV4-1, with 11 bases aligning to TRBD2. The V gene's germline CDR1 is MGHRA and CDR2 YSYEKL. The trim removed 0 bases at V and 4 bases at J, leaving 2 bases unmatched. The CDR3 runs 16 residues. CDR3 sequence (DNA): TGCGCCAGCAGCCAAGATCCTAGCGGGAGGTACAATGAGCAGTTCTTC. Translation: CASSQDPSGRYNEQFF.

J is TRBJ2-2 and V is TRBV5-6, with D unresolved. Germline CDR1 reads SGHDT; CDR2 reads YYEEEE. CDR3 length: 13 amino acids. The V end was cut by 0 bases, the J end by 8 bases, with 8 bases between. The CDR3 DNA is TGTGCCAGCAGCTTGGTAATACAGGGGGAGCTGTTTTTT. Translating it yields CASSLVIQGELFF.

V is TRBV11-3 and J is TRBJ2-2, with TRBD2 matching 15 bases. Germline V gives CDR1 SGHNT, CDR2 YENEEA. The CDR3 extends over 18 amino acids. The V and J ends lost 3 bases and 6 bases, in that order; junction bases with no gene match: 8. The CDR3, as DNA: TGTGCCAGCAGCTTGGGACTAGCGGGAGGTCTTGGCCCCGGGGAGCTGTTTTTT. Encoded protein: CASSLGLAGGLGPGELFF.

This clone was observed a handful of times. The J gene is TRBJ1-1, the V gene TRBV7-3; D call uncertain. The ends were cut back, 3 bases at V and 6 bases at J, with 8 bases in the middle. The CDR3 is 12 residues long. Looked up from germline, CDR1 is SGHTA and CDR2 is FQGTGA. The CDR3 sequence: CASSFGGPEAFF. DNA of the CDR3: TGTGCCAGCAGCTTCGGAGGGCCTGAAGCTTTCTTT.

The V gene is TRBV18, the J gene TRBJ2-7; 10 nucleotides align to TRBD1. From germline, CDR1 is KGHSH and CDR2 LQKENI. CDR3 length: 17 amino acids. J gave up 1 base and V 5 bases, and 11 bases lay outside the gene matches. The CDR3 DNA is TGTGCCAGCTCAGCTGGGGTCGGACAGGGGGTGTCCTACGAGCAGTACTTC. Protein product: CASSAGVGQGVSYEQYF.

This clone was detected only once. This chain links TRBV11-2 with TRBJ2-3; the match to TRBD2 covers 8 bases. Germline CDR1 and CDR2: SGHAT and FQNNGV. The CDR3 covers 14 residues. Trimming took 7 bases from V and 2 from J; bases not matched to a gene: 5. For the CDR3, the DNA is TGTGCCAGCATCCGGGGGGGCAACACAGATACGCAGTATTTT. Translation gives CASIRGGNTDTQYF.

As DNA, the CDR3 is TGTGCCAGCAGCCAAGTCGGCCCCCGGGAGACCCAGTACTTC. Its translation is CASSQVGPRETQYF. V gene TRBV14 combines with J gene TRBJ2-5; D is unclear. Trimming took 1 base from V and 5 from J, leaving 11 bases between them. CDR3 size: 14 residues. Germline V gene lookup returns CDR1 SGHDN and CDR2 FVKESK.

The chain has TRBV27 and TRBJ1-6, with TRBD1 identical over 9 bases. The germline CDR1 and CDR2 sequences are MNHEY and SMNVEV (reference sequence). CDR3 size: 16 residues. J was trimmed by 13 bases and V by 3 bases; bases with no gene match: 13. The CDR3 loop reads CASSFFRGQGESPLHF. The CDR3 coding sequence is TGTGCCAGCAGTTTTTTCAGGGGACAGGGTGAATCGCCCCTCCACTTT.

The CDR3: CASSIVWQGARTEAFF. The CDR3, as DNA: TGTGCCAGTAGTATAGTGTGGCAGGGCGCCCGCACTGAAGCTTTCTTT. The rearrangement joins TRBV19 to TRBJ1-1; a weak D match, TRBD1 (5 bases). V was pared by 1 base and J by 4 bases, with 16 bases between. In germline, CDR1 is LNHDA, CDR2 SQIVND (reference sequence). CDR3 size: 16 residues.

The rearrangement uses TRBV7-3 and TRBJ2-1, with 10 bases matching TRBD2. Germline CDR1 SGHTA, CDR2 FQGTGA. The CDR3 runs to 15 residues. V shed 5 bases and J 6 bases; nucleotides not matched to a gene: 7. In DNA, the CDR3 is TGTGCCAGCAGCCGAACTAGCGGGAAGGTCAATGAGCAGTTCTTC. It encodes CASSRTSGKVNEQFF. The variable domain in full, with the rest retrieved from reference TRBV7-3 and TRBJ2-1, is GAGVSQTPSNKVTEKGKYVELRCDPISGHTALYWYRQSLGQGPEFLIYFQGTGAADDSGLPNDRFFAVRPEGSVSTLKIQRTERGDSAVYLCASSRTSGKVNEQFFGPGTRLTVL.